Below are 13 T cell receptor beta chains sequenced from a single sample in a study of a mutant IDH1 vaccine in newly diagnosed glioma. No antigen has been assigned to these receptors. The time point: week 11, during vaccination. In every dose of vaccine, 300 ug of mutant IDH1 20-mer peptide was given alongside topical imiquimod. The method was immunoSEQ multiplex PCR; TCRdb's version includes in-frame clones alone and lacks a portion of them. The sample has fewer than 65,000 clones, 75% to 85% seen once. The source material was PBMCs, sampled from a glioma patient whose treatment included an IDH1 peptide vaccine. The receptors originated from a man between 50 and 59 years old with glioma.

The CDR3 DNA reads as TGCGCCAGCAGCCAAGGGGGGGGGCTCGAGCAGTACTTC. Translated, it gives CASSQGGGLEQYF. This chain connects TRBV4-1 to TRBJ2-7; D may be TRBD2 (7 bases). The V end lost 1 base, the J end lost 6 bases, and 10 bases lay between the germline ends. The germline CDR1 and CDR2 sequences are MGHRA and YSYEKL. The CDR3 loop spans 13 amino acids.

The J gene is TRBJ2-5, the V gene TRBV18; D is ambiguous. The CDR3 totals 13 residues. CDR1 is KGHSH, CDR2 LQKENI, per germline. The ends were cut back, 1 base at V and 3 bases at J, with 6 bases in the middle. CDR3: CASSPRTEETQYF. The CDR3 bases are TGTGCCAGCTCACCACGGACGGAAGAGACCCAGTACTTC.

The chain recombines TRBV7-9 with TRBJ1-1; TRBD1 matches at 10 bases. Per the germline V gene, CDR1 is SEHNR and CDR2 is FQNEAQ (reference sequence). V was clipped by 4 bases and J by 1 base; unmatched bases: 12. The CDR3 totals 18 residues. CDR3 bases: TGTGCCAGCAGCTCAACCGGGACAGGGGTAATCAGGAACACTGAAGCTTTCTTT. Translated: CASSSTGTGVIRNTEAFF.

The chain joins TRBV5-3 to TRBJ1-3; D perhaps matches TRBD1 (6 bases). TRBV5-3 is known as an ORF, though its function is uncertain. The CDR3 is 17 amino acids. V gave up 3 bases and J gave up 0 bases, with 16 bases separating them. The CDR3, as DNA: TGTGCCAGAAGCTGGGGGCGGGGGGGCCTCTCTGGAAACACCATATATTTT. Translation: CARSWGRGGLSGNTIYF.

The chain couples TRBV11-2 to TRBJ2-6, with a possible D match to TRBD1 (6 bases). The V gene's germline CDR1 is SGHAT and CDR2 FQNNGV. The length of the CDR3 is 19 residues. The germline V and J ends were trimmed by 6 bases and 0 bases, with 21 bases remaining between them. CDR3 in amino acids: CASRSLGAGAASGANVLTF. The CDR3 region has the DNA TGTGCCAGCAGAAGTCTAGGGGCAGGGGCCGCCTCTGGGGCCAACGTCCTGACTTTC.

The gene calls are TRBV25-1 and TRBJ2-3; maybe TRBD1 (6 bases). This CDR3 has 16 amino acids. V lost 3 bases to trimming and J lost 2 bases, with 15 bases between them. The germline CDR1 and CDR2 sequences are MGHDK and SYGVNS. Here the CDR3 reads CASSDLAGDVTDTQYF. The CDR3 DNA sequence: TGTGCCAGCAGTGACTTGGCAGGGGATGTCACAGATACGCAGTATTTT.

This chain connects TRBV5-6 to TRBJ2-7, with unresolved D. CDR3 size: 13 residues. Germline lookup yields CDR1 SGHDT and CDR2 YYEEEE. The germline V and J ends were trimmed by 4 bases and 4 bases, with 12 bases remaining between them. This CDR3 is CASSPRPTYEQYF. CDR3 bases: TGTGCCAGCAGCCCCCGACCAACTTACGAGCAGTACTTC. The full variable domain, its missing parts supplied by reference TRBV5-6 and TRBJ2-7, is DAGVTQSPTHLIKTRGQQVTLRCSPKSGHDTVSWYQQALGQGPQFIFQYYEEEERQRGNFPDRFSGHQFPNYSSELNVNALLLGDSALYLCASSPRPTYEQYFGPGTRLTVT.

As regards this clone: One end of the junction varies from germline; a read error may be responsible. The J gene is TRBJ2-7, the V gene TRBV4-1; tentatively, D is TRBD1 (6 bases). The CDR3 has 15 residues. The V gene's germline CDR1 is MGHRA and CDR2 YSYEKL. The CDR3 nucleotides are TGCGCCAGCAGCGAAGATCCAGGGGATGCCTACGAGCAGTACTTC. This gives the protein CASSEDPGDAYEQYF.

This clone was observed a handful of times. The J gene is TRBJ2-7, the V gene TRBV2; 7 bases fit TRBD1. The CDR3 totals 13 residues. CDR1 and CDR2 from the germline V gene are SNHLY and FYNNEI. J lost 2 bases, V lost 7 bases, and 5 bases had no gene match. Here the CDR3 DNA reads TGTGCCAGCAAGTGGGACAGAGCCTACGAGCAGTACTTC. Translated, it gives CASKWDRAYEQYF. The full variable domain, rest sourced from reference TRBV2 and TRBJ2-7, is EPEVTQTPSHQVTQMGQEVILRCVPISNHLYFYWYRQILGQKVEFLVSFYNNEISEKSEIFDDQFSVERPDGSNFTLKIRSTKLEDSAMYFCASKWDRAYEQYFGPGTRLTVT.

This chain links TRBV5-6 with TRBJ2-2; 9 bases agree with TRBD2. V dropped 0 bases and J dropped 5; count of bases not matched to a gene: 5. Germline lookup yields CDR1 SGHDT and CDR2 YYEEEE. The CDR3 is made up of 16 amino acids. CDR3 region: CASSLAYSGGTGELFF. DNA for the CDR3: TGTGCCAGCAGCTTGGCTTACAGCGGGGGGACCGGGGAGCTGTTTTTT.

The chain has TRBV2 and TRBJ2-2; D is possibly TRBD1 (5 bases). CDR1 SNHLY and CDR2 FYNNEI come from the germline V gene. The CDR3 loop spans 15 amino acids. The germline V and J ends were trimmed by 4 bases and 0 bases, with 9 bases remaining between them. The CDR3, as DNA: TGTGCCAGCAGTGTCGACAGCGCGAACACCGGGGAGCTGTTTTTT. Protein product: CASSVDSANTGELFF.

DNA for the CDR3: TGTGCCAGCAGCGGACAGGGGGGGGGCTACAATGAGCAGTTCTTC. Protein: CASSGQGGGYNEQFF. The gene calls are TRBV9 and TRBJ2-1, with TRBD1 matching over 9 bases. Germline V CDR1 and CDR2: SGDLS, YYNGEE. This CDR3 region has 15 residues. Germline trimming cut 3 bases from V and 3 bases from J; bases unmatched to any gene: 4.

The gene calls are TRBV5-4 and TRBJ1-2; 8 nucleotides line up with TRBD1. This CDR3 comprises 14 residues. Trimming at V came to 3 bases and at J to 4 bases, leaving 5 bases not matched to a gene. In germline, CDR1 is SGHNT, CDR2 YYREEE (reference sequence). CDR3 DNA sequence: TGTGCCAGCAGCTGGGGACAGGAAACCTATGGCTACACCTTC. The encoded protein is CASSWGQETYGYTF. Complete variable domain (other parts from reference TRBV5-4 and TRBJ1-2): ETGVTQSPTHLIKTRGQQVTLRCSSQSGHNTVSWYQQALGQGPQFIFQYYREEENGRGNFPPRFSGLQFPNYSSELNVNALELDDSALYLCASSWGQETYGYTFGSGTRLTVV.